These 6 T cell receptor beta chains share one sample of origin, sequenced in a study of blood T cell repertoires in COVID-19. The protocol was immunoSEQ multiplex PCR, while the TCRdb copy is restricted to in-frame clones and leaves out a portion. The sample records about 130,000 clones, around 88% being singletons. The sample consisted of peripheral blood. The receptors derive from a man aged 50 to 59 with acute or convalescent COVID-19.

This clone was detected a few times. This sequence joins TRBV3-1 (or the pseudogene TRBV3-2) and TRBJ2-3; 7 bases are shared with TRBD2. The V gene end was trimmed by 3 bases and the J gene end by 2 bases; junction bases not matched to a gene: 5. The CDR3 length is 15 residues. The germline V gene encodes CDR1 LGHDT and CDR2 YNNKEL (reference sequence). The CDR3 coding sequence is TGTGCCAGCAGCCAGTCGGGGGGTTTCACAGATACGCAGTATTTT. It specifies CASSQSGGFTDTQYF.

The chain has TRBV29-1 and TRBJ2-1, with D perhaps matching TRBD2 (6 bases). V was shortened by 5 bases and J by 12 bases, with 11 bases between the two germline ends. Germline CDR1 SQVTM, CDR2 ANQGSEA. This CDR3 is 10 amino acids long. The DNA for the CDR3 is TGCAGCGTTCTTTGGGGAGGGCAGTTCTTC. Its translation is CSVLWGGQFF.

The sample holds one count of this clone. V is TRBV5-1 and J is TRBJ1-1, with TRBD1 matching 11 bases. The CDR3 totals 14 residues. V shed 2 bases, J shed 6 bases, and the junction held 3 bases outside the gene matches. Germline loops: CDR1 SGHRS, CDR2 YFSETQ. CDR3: CASSFGQGASEAFF. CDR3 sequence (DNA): TGCGCCAGCAGCTTTGGACAGGGGGCCTCTGAAGCTTTCTTT.

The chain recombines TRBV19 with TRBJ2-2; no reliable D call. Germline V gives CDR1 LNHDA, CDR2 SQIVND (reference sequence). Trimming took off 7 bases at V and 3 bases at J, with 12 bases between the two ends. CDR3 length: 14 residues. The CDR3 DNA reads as TGTGCCAGTAATTCATGGGCTTACACCGGGGAGCTGTTTTTT. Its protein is CASNSWAYTGELFF.

This CDR3 is CASSESMYRGSGEQYF. CDR3 DNA: TGTGCCAGCAGTGAATCTATGTACAGGGGGTCTGGGGAGCAGTACTTC. This chain uses TRBV25-1 with TRBJ2-7, with 8 bases that match TRBD1. In germline, CDR1 is MGHDK, CDR2 SYGVNS. V lost 1 base to trimming and J lost 7 bases; unmatched junction nucleotides: 12. The CDR3 extends over 16 amino acids.

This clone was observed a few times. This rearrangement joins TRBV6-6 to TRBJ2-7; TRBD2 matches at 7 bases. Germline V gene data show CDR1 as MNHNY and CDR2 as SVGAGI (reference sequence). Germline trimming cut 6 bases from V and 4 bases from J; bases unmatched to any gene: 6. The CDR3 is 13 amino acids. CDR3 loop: CASRPGGSYEQYF. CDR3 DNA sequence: TGTGCCAGCAGACCCGGCGGGAGTTACGAGCAGTACTTC.